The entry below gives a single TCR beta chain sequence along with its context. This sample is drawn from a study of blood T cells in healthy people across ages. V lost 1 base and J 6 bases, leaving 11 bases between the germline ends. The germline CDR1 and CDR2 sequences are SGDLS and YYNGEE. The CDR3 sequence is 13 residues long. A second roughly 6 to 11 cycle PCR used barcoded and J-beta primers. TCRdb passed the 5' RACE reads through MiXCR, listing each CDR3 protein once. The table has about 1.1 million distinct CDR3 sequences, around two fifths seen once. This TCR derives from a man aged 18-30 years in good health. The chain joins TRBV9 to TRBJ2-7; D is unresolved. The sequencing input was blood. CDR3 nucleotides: TGTGCCAGCAGCGTAAGCGTCGTGTCCGAGCAGTACTTC. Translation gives CASSVSVVSEQYF.